This TCR beta chain was retrieved from a study of blood T cell repertoires in COVID-19. This CDR3 is built from 13 residues. Trimming stripped 3 bases from V and 11 bases from J, with 14 bases between. Only one count was recorded for this clone. Produced via immunoSEQ multiplex PCR; TCRdb's table is partial and in-frame only. The profile shows fewer than 350,000 clones, 70% to 90% of them singletons. The chain is built from TRBV12-3 or TRBV12-4 and TRBJ1-5; maybe TRBD1 (5 bases). The source of this sequence is a man between 25 and 39 years old who had recovered from COVID-19. The sequenced sample was PBMCs or T cells enriched from blood (not recorded which). CDR3 sequence (DNA): TGTGCCAGCAGTTTGCAGGGCGGGGGGACCCAGCATTTT. Translated, it gives CASSLQGGGTQHF.